This is a list of T cell receptor beta chains from one sample in a study of blood T cell repertoires in COVID-19. Profiling relied on immunoSEQ multiplex PCR, and the TCRdb table lists in-frame clones only, not all of them. The table includes about 140,000 clones, about 86% detected once. Sequenced input: peripheral blood. These receptors were obtained from a woman in her fifties or sixties with active or convalescent COVID-19. Both conserved end residues are part of each CDR3. D genes are given only for firm matches. The size field is filled for only some rows; it gives once, few, many or a size class.

d_gene: NA; abundance: NA; v_gene: TRBV15; j_gene: TRBJ1-1; CDR3nt: TGTGCCACCAGCAGAGAGCCGACGGGCAAAGGGGAGAACACTGAAGCTTTCTTT; CDR3aa: CATSREPTGKGENTEAFF
d_gene: NA; abundance: NA; v_gene: TRBV18; j_gene: TRBJ1-2; CDR3nt: TGTGCCAGCTCAGCGACAGCTACAACTATGCGCTACACCTTC; CDR3aa: CASSATATTMRYTF
d_gene: NA; abundance: NA; v_gene: TRBV19; j_gene: TRBJ1-2; CDR3nt: TGTGCCAGTACCTTCCCCGATGGGGCGAGTAATGGCTACACCTTC; CDR3aa: CASTFPDGASNGYTF
d_gene: TRBD2; abundance: NA; v_gene: TRBV5-1; j_gene: TRBJ2-1; CDR3nt: TGCGCCAGCAGCTTGGTAGGGACTAGATACAATGAGCAGTTCTTC; CDR3aa: CASSLVGTRYNEQFF
d_gene: TRBD1; abundance: NA; v_gene: TRBV7-9; j_gene: TRBJ1-3; CDR3nt: TGTGCCAGCAGCTTCGGAGACAGGGGAAGAGGAAACACCATATATTTT; CDR3aa: CASSFGDRGRGNTIYF
d_gene: NA; abundance: NA; v_gene: TRBV7-2; j_gene: TRBJ2-1; CDR3nt: TGTGCCAGCAGCCGCCCCAGCGAGTACAATGAGCAGTTCTTC; CDR3aa: CASSRPSEYNEQFF
d_gene: NA; abundance: once; v_gene: TRBV2; j_gene: TRBJ1-2; CDR3nt: TGTGCCAGCACCGAAGGACAGCCGTACTATGGCTACACCTTC; CDR3aa: CASTEGQPYYGYTF
d_gene: NA; abundance: NA; v_gene: TRBV7-2; j_gene: TRBJ2-2; CDR3nt: TGTGCCAGCAGCCCTCAACCGGCGGCCAACTACGGGGAGCTGTTTTTT; CDR3aa: CASSPQPAANYGELFF
d_gene: TRBD1; abundance: NA; v_gene: TRBV28; j_gene: TRBJ2-7; CDR3nt: TGTGCCAGCAGTTCCCCTGGGACAGGGGGCTCCTACGAGCAGTACTTC; CDR3aa: CASSSPGTGGSYEQYF
d_gene: TRBD1; abundance: NA; v_gene: TRBV19; j_gene: TRBJ1-6; CDR3nt: TGTGCCAGTAGTCCGCGGACAGGGGATTCACCCCTCCACTTT; CDR3aa: CASSPRTGDSPLHF
d_gene: NA; abundance: NA; v_gene: TRBV5-4; j_gene: TRBJ2-2; CDR3nt: TGTGCCAGCAGCTTGGCAGGGATCGGGGAGCTGTTTTTT; CDR3aa: CASSLAGIGELFF
d_gene: TRBD1; abundance: NA; v_gene: TRBV7-9; j_gene: TRBJ1-2; CDR3nt: TGTGCCAGCTGGACAGGGGATGACTATGGCTACACCTTC; CDR3aa: CASWTGDDYGYTF
d_gene: TRBD1; abundance: NA; v_gene: TRBV27; j_gene: TRBJ2-5; CDR3nt: TGTGCCAGCAGCGGCCGACAGGGTCGCCAAGAGACCCAGTACTTC; CDR3aa: CASSGRQGRQETQYF
d_gene: NA; abundance: NA; v_gene: TRBV5-4; j_gene: TRBJ2-1; CDR3nt: TGTGCCAGCAGCTTGGCGGGGTATGAGCAGTTCTTC; CDR3aa: CASSLAGYEQFF
d_gene: TRBD1; abundance: NA; v_gene: TRBV28; j_gene: TRBJ1-2; CDR3nt: TGTGCCAGCAGTTTGGACAGGGGGAACTATGGCTACACCTTC; CDR3aa: CASSLDRGNYGYTF
d_gene: TRBD2; abundance: few; v_gene: TRBV24-1; j_gene: TRBJ2-5; CDR3nt: TGTGCCACCAGTGACACGAGCGGGGAAGAGACCCAGTACTTC; CDR3aa: CATSDTSGEETQYF
d_gene: NA; abundance: NA; v_gene: TRBV5-6; j_gene: TRBJ1-2; CDR3nt: TGTGCCAGCAGCATGCGGGACCGGGAGATCTATGGCTACACCTTC; CDR3aa: CASSMRDREIYGYTF
d_gene: NA; abundance: NA; v_gene: TRBV11-2; j_gene: TRBJ2-7; CDR3nt: TGTGCCAGCAGCTTAGGCGAACGCCCCGGGGAGCAGTACTTC; CDR3aa: CASSLGERPGEQYF
d_gene: TRBD1; abundance: few; v_gene: TRBV5-5; j_gene: TRBJ1-2; CDR3nt: TGTGCCAGCAGCTTCGCGGGACAGTCCTATGGCTACACCTTC; CDR3aa: CASSFAGQSYGYTF
d_gene: TRBD1; abundance: once; v_gene: TRBV7-9; j_gene: TRBJ1-6; CDR3nt: TGTGCCAGCAGCTTACTACAGGGGTATAATTCACCCCTCCACTTT; CDR3aa: CASSLLQGYNSPLHF
d_gene: TRBD1; abundance: NA; v_gene: TRBV27; j_gene: TRBJ1-5; CDR3nt: TGTGCCAGCAGTTCCGGACAGGCGGGGAATCAGCCCCAGCATTTT; CDR3aa: CASSSGQAGNQPQHF
d_gene: NA; abundance: once; v_gene: TRBV10-1; j_gene: TRBJ1-6; CDR3nt: TGCGCCAGCAGTGATGGAGGGAACAATTCACCCCTCCACTTT; CDR3aa: CASSDGGNNSPLHF
d_gene: TRBD2; abundance: few; v_gene: TRBV5-1; j_gene: TRBJ2-5; CDR3nt: TGCGCCAGCAGCTTGTTAAGCGGGGGAGGAGGAGAGACCCAGTACTTC; CDR3aa: CASSLLSGGGGETQYF
d_gene: TRBD1; abundance: NA; v_gene: TRBV3-1/TRBV3-2; j_gene: TRBJ2-7; CDR3nt: TGTGCCAGCAGCCTAAACCGGGACAGGTCTTTAGAGCAGTACTTC; CDR3aa: CASSLNRDRSLEQYF
d_gene: NA; abundance: NA; v_gene: TRBV7-8; j_gene: TRBJ2-3; CDR3nt: TGTGCCAGCAGCTTATCCCCTATCGGGAGTGGGGATACGCAGTATTTT; CDR3aa: CASSLSPIGSGDTQYF
d_gene: TRBD1; abundance: NA; v_gene: TRBV28; j_gene: TRBJ2-2; CDR3nt: TGTGCCAGCAGTTCGCCGGGACAGGGGAGTACCGGGGAGCTGTTTTTT; CDR3aa: CASSSPGQGSTGELFF
d_gene: TRBD1; abundance: NA; v_gene: TRBV2; j_gene: TRBJ2-7; CDR3nt: TGTGCCAGCAGTGAAGCGCCCTTTTTACAGGGGCTGGCCTACGAGCAGTACTTC; CDR3aa: CASSEAPFLQGLAYEQYF
d_gene: TRBD2; abundance: NA; v_gene: TRBV9; j_gene: TRBJ2-2; CDR3nt: TGTGCCAGCGGGCTAGCGGGAACCGGGGAGCTGTTTTTT; CDR3aa: CASGLAGTGELFF
d_gene: NA; abundance: NA; v_gene: TRBV30; j_gene: TRBJ1-6; CDR3nt: TGTGCCTGGAGCCTACCGAATTCACCCCTCCACTTT; CDR3aa: CAWSLPNSPLHF
d_gene: TRBD1; abundance: NA; v_gene: TRBV7-9; j_gene: TRBJ1-2; CDR3nt: TGTGCCAGCAGCCGACAGGGACCTGGCTACACCTTC; CDR3aa: CASSRQGPGYTF
d_gene: NA; abundance: once; v_gene: TRBV7-9; j_gene: TRBJ2-3; CDR3nt: TGTGCCAGCAGCCCACGAGAGTCAAGTAGCACAGATACGCAGTATTTT; CDR3aa: CASSPRESSSTDTQYF
d_gene: TRBD1; abundance: NA; v_gene: TRBV27; j_gene: TRBJ1-1; CDR3nt: TGTGCCAGCAGTTTCGACAGGGGGAACACTGAAGCTTTCTTT; CDR3aa: CASSFDRGNTEAFF
d_gene: TRBD1; abundance: NA; v_gene: TRBV2; j_gene: TRBJ2-1; CDR3nt: TGTGCCAGCAGTGTACCTCAGGGGGCCCTGGGTGAGCAGTTCTTC; CDR3aa: CASSVPQGALGEQFF
d_gene: TRBD2; abundance: NA; v_gene: TRBV5-1; j_gene: TRBJ2-5; CDR3nt: TGCGCCAGCAGCCGGACTAGCGGGGGAAGTGGAGAGACCCAGTACTTC; CDR3aa: CASSRTSGGSGETQYF
d_gene: NA; abundance: few; v_gene: TRBV28; j_gene: TRBJ1-2; CDR3nt: TGTGCCAGCAGTTTTCCCTTTCAGGGTGGCTACACCTTC; CDR3aa: CASSFPFQGGYTF
d_gene: TRBD1; abundance: NA; v_gene: TRBV4-2; j_gene: TRBJ1-1; CDR3nt: TGTGCCAGCAGCCAAATGGTCTCAACCCAGGGGGGCACTGAAGCTTTCTTT; CDR3aa: CASSQMVSTQGGTEAFF
d_gene: TRBD1; abundance: many; v_gene: TRBV19; j_gene: TRBJ1-1; CDR3nt: TGTGCCAGTAGTATAAGGACAGGGGGCCCTGAAGCTTTCTTT; CDR3aa: CASSIRTGGPEAFF
d_gene: TRBD1; abundance: few; v_gene: TRBV2; j_gene: TRBJ1-2; CDR3nt: TGTGCCAGCAGCACACTGACAGGGGCCTCCTATGGCTACACCTTC; CDR3aa: CASSTLTGASYGYTF
d_gene: TRBD1; abundance: NA; v_gene: TRBV28; j_gene: TRBJ1-1; CDR3nt: TGTGCCAGCTCTAGGACAGGGGGCGGGTACACTGAAGCTTTCTTT; CDR3aa: CASSRTGGGYTEAFF
d_gene: NA; abundance: NA; v_gene: TRBV27; j_gene: TRBJ1-4; CDR3nt: TGTGCCAGCAGTTTATTTTACAGTGCAACTAATGAAAAACTGTTTTTT; CDR3aa: CASSLFYSATNEKLFF
d_gene: NA; abundance: NA; v_gene: TRBV3-1/TRBV3-2; j_gene: TRBJ1-2; CDR3nt: TGTGCCAGCAGCCAACAGGGATTAAACTATGGCTACACCTTC; CDR3aa: CASSQQGLNYGYTF
d_gene: TRBD1; abundance: NA; v_gene: TRBV5-1; j_gene: TRBJ2-4; CDR3nt: TGCGCCAGCAGCACCCGGACAGGCGTAAACATTCAGTACTTC; CDR3aa: CASSTRTGVNIQYF
d_gene: TRBD2; abundance: few; v_gene: TRBV2; j_gene: TRBJ2-1; CDR3nt: TGTGCCAGCGAGCGGGGGATTTACAATGAGCAGTTCTTC; CDR3aa: CASERGIYNEQFF
d_gene: TRBD1; abundance: NA; v_gene: TRBV5-1; j_gene: TRBJ2-5; CDR3nt: TGCGCCAGCAGCTCACAGGGACAGGGGTTTGAGACCCAGTACTTC; CDR3aa: CASSSQGQGFETQYF
d_gene: NA; abundance: NA; v_gene: TRBV30; j_gene: TRBJ1-6; CDR3nt: TGTGCCTGGAGTGTACTCCGGGGAAGAAATAATTCACCCCTCCACTTT; CDR3aa: CAWSVLRGRNNSPLHF
d_gene: NA; abundance: NA; v_gene: TRBV19; j_gene: TRBJ2-4; CDR3nt: TGTGCCAGTTGTGACGGACTAGCCAAAAACATTCAGTACTTC; CDR3aa: CASCDGLAKNIQYF
d_gene: NA; abundance: NA; v_gene: TRBV28; j_gene: TRBJ2-3; CDR3nt: TGTGCCAGCAGCCTAATTCCTACCGGCACAGATACGCAGTATTTT; CDR3aa: CASSLIPTGTDTQYF
d_gene: NA; abundance: NA; v_gene: TRBV6-6; j_gene: TRBJ2-4; CDR3nt: TGTGCCAGCACCTCGAACTTAGCCAAAAACATTCAGTACTTC; CDR3aa: CASTSNLAKNIQYF
d_gene: NA; abundance: NA; v_gene: TRBV4-2; j_gene: TRBJ1-1; CDR3nt: TGTGCCAGCAGCCAAGATCCAACGCACAGGGTGGGAGCGAACACTGAAGCTTTCTTT; CDR3aa: CASSQDPTHRVGANTEAFF
d_gene: NA; abundance: NA; v_gene: TRBV19; j_gene: TRBJ1-5; CDR3nt: TGTGCCAGTAAGCAGGACCCCTCGGGAAATCAGCCCCAGCATTTT; CDR3aa: CASKQDPSGNQPQHF
d_gene: TRBD1; abundance: NA; v_gene: TRBV4-1; j_gene: TRBJ1-5; CDR3nt: TGCGCCAGCAGCCAAGACTACAGGGGAAGTCAGCCCCAGCATTTT; CDR3aa: CASSQDYRGSQPQHF
d_gene: NA; abundance: NA; v_gene: TRBV9; j_gene: TRBJ2-1; CDR3nt: TGTGCCAGCAGCGCGACTGCGGGATCGCAGTTCTTC; CDR3aa: CASSATAGSQFF
d_gene: TRBD1; abundance: NA; v_gene: TRBV15; j_gene: TRBJ2-5; CDR3nt: TGTGCCACCAGCAGAGAAAAACAGGGGTCATTGGCGACCCAGTACTTC; CDR3aa: CATSREKQGSLATQYF
d_gene: NA; abundance: NA; v_gene: TRBV5-1; j_gene: TRBJ2-3; CDR3nt: TGCGCCACCAAAGGTAGCGTTAGCACAGATACGCAGTATTTT; CDR3aa: CATKGSVSTDTQYF
d_gene: NA; abundance: NA; v_gene: TRBV4-3; j_gene: TRBJ1-5; CDR3nt: TGCGCCAGCAGCCAAGCTGCGGATCAGCCCCAGCATTTT; CDR3aa: CASSQAADQPQHF
d_gene: TRBD2; abundance: NA; v_gene: TRBV10-1; j_gene: TRBJ2-1; CDR3nt: TGCGCCAGCAGTCTCCTAGCGGGGAGTTTGAATGAGCAGTTCTTC; CDR3aa: CASSLLAGSLNEQFF
d_gene: NA; abundance: NA; v_gene: TRBV15; j_gene: TRBJ2-3; CDR3nt: TGTGCCACCAGCAGAGACAGGATCGCAGATACGCAGTATTTT; CDR3aa: CATSRDRIADTQYF
d_gene: NA; abundance: NA; v_gene: TRBV30; j_gene: TRBJ2-5; CDR3nt: TGTGCCTGGAGATCGGTAACGGAGACCCAGTACTTC; CDR3aa: CAWRSVTETQYF
d_gene: NA; abundance: once; v_gene: TRBV5-1; j_gene: TRBJ1-4; CDR3nt: TGCGCCAGCAGCCTTCAGGGCAACGAAAAACTGTTTTTT; CDR3aa: CASSLQGNEKLFF
d_gene: NA; abundance: NA; v_gene: TRBV19; j_gene: TRBJ1-1; CDR3nt: TGTGCCAGTAGTAGCCCCCCGGGGATGAACACTGAAGCTTTCTTT; CDR3aa: CASSSPPGMNTEAFF